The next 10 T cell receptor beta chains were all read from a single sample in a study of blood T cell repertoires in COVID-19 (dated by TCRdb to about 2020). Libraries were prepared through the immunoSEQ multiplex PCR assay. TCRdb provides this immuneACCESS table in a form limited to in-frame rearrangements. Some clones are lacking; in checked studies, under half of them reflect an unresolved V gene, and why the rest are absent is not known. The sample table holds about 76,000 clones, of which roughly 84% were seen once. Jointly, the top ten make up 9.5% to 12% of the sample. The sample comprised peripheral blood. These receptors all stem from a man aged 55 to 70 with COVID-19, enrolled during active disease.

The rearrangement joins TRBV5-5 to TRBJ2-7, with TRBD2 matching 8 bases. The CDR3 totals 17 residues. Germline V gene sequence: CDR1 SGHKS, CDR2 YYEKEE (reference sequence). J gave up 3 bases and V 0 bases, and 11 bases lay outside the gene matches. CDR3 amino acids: CASSLGSSAAGVYEQYF. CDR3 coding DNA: TGTGCCAGCAGCTTGGGGTCGTCGGCAGCGGGAGTCTACGAGCAGTACTTC.

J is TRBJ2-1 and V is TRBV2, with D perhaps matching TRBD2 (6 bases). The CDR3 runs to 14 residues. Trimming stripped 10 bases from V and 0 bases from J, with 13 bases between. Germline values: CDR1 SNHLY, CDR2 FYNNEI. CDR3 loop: CATSVGSSYNEQFF. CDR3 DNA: TGTGCCACCTCGGTCGGGAGCTCCTACAATGAGCAGTTCTTC.

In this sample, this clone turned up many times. Here the CDR3 reads CASSLRDKTSGELFF. CDR3 in DNA: TGCGCCAGCAGCCTCCGGGACAAGACATCCGGGGAGCTGTTTTTT. The chain is built from TRBV5-1 and TRBJ2-2; D may be TRBD1 (6 bases). This CDR3 spans 15 amino acids. Looked up from germline, CDR1 is SGHRS and CDR2 is YFSETQ. V was cut by 4 bases and J by 6 bases, with 16 bases left in between.

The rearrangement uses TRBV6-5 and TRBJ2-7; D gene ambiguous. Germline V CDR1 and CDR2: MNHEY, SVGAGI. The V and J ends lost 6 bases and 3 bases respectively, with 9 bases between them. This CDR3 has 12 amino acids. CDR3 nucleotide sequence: TGTGCCAGCAGGAGTGTGATCTACGAGCAGTACTTC. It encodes CASRSVIYEQYF.

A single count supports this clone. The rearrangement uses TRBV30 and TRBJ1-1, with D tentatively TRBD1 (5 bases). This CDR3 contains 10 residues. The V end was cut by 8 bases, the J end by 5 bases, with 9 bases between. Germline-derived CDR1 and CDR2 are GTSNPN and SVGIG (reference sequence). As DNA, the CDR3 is TGTGCCGGAGGGGTGACTGAAGCTTTCTTT. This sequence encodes CAGGVTEAFF.

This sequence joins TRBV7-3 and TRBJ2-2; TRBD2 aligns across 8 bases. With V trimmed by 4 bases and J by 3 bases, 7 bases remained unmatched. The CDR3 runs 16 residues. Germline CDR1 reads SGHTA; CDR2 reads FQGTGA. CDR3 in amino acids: CASSSTGGPDTGELFF. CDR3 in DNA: TGTGCCAGCAGCTCTACGGGGGGGCCCGACACCGGGGAGCTGTTTTTT.

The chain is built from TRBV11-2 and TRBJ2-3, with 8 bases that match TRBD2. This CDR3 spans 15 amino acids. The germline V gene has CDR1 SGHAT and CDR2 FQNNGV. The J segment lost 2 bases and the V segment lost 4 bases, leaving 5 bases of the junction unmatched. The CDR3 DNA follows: TGTGCCAGCAGCTCGGGACTAGAGTTCACAGATACGCAGTATTTT. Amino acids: CASSSGLEFTDTQYF. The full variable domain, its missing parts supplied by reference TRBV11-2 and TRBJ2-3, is EAGVAQSPRYKIIEKRQSVAFWCNPISGHATLYWYQQILGQGPKLLIQFQNNGVVDDSQLPKDRFSAERLKGVDSTLKIQPAKLEDSAVYLCASSSGLEFTDTQYFGPGTRLTVL.

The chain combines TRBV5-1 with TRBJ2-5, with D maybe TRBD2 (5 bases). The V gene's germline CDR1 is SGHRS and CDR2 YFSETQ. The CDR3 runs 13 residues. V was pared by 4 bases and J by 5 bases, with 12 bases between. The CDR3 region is CASSPGLDETQYF. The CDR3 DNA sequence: TGCGCCAGCAGCCCTGGACTCGACGAGACCCAGTACTTC.

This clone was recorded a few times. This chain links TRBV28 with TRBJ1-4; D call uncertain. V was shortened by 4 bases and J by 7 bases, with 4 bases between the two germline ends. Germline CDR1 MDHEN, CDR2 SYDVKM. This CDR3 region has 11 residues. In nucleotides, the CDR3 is TGTGCCAGCAGTTCGGTTGAAAAACTGTTTTTT. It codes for CASSSVEKLFF.

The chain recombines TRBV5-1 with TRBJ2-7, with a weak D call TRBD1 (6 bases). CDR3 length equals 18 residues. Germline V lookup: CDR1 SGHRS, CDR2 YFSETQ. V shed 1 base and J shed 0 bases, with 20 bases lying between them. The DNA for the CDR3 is TGCGCCAGCAGCTTGTCGACCTCCACCGGACAGAGCTCCTACGAGCAGTACTTC. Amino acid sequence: CASSLSTSTGQSSYEQYF.